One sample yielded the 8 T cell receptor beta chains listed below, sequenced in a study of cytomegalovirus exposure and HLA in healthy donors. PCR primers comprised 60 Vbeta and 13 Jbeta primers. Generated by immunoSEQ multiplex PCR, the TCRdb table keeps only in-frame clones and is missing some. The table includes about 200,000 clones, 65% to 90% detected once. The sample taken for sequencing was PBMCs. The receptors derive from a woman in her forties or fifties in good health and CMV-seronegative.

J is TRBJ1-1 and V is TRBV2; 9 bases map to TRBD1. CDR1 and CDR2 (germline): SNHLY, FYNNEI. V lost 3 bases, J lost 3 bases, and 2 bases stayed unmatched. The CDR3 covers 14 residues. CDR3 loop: CASSEGTGYTEAFF. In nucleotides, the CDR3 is TGTGCCAGCAGTGAGGGGACAGGGTACACTGAAGCTTTCTTT.

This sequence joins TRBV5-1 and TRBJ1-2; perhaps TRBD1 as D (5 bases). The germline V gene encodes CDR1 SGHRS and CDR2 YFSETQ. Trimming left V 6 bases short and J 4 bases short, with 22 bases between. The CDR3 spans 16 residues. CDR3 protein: CASKEQTAFESYGYTF. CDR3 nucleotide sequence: TGCGCCAGCAAGGAACAGACAGCCTTTGAGTCCTATGGCTACACCTTC.

The CDR3 nucleotides read TGTGCCAGCAGCTTACAGTGGGGAGACGAGCAGTTCTTC. Translation: CASSLQWGDEQFF. The rearrangement uses TRBV7-9 and TRBJ2-1; D may be TRBD2 (5 bases). V was cut by 2 bases and J by 10 bases, with 12 bases left in between. In germline, CDR1 is SEHNR, CDR2 FQNEAQ (reference sequence). The CDR3 extends over 13 amino acids.

The CDR3 DNA is TGTGCCAGCAGTGATACGGTCGGGAACACAGATACGCAGTATTTT. Protein product: CASSDTVGNTDTQYF. J is TRBJ2-3 and V is TRBV6-4; perhaps TRBD2 as D (5 bases). CDR1 is MRHNA, CDR2 SNTAGT, per germline. The CDR3 spans 15 residues. V lost 3 bases and J lost 2, with 12 bases in between.

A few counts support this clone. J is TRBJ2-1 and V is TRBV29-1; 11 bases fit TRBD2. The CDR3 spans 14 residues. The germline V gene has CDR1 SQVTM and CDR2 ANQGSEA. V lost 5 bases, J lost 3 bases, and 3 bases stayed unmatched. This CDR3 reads CSVRLAGGYNEQFF. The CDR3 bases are TGCAGCGTTCGGCTAGCGGGAGGCTACAATGAGCAGTTCTTC.

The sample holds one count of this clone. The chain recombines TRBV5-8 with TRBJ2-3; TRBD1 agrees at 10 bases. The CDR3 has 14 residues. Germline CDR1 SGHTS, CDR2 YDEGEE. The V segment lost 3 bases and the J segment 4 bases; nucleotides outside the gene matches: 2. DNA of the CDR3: TGTGCCAGCAGCTACGGACAGGGGGCAGATACGCAGTATTTT. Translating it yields CASSYGQGADTQYF. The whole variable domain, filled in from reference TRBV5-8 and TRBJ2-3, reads EAGVTQSPTHLIKTRGQQATLRCSPISGHTSVYWYQQALGLGLQFLLWYDEGEERNRGNFPPRFSGRQFPNYSSELNVNALELEDSALYLCASSYGQGADTQYFGPGTRLTVL.

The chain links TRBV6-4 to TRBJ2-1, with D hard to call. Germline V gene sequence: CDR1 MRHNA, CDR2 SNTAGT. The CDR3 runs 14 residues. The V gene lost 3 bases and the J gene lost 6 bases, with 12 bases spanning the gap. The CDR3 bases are TGTGCCAGCAGTGAATACGCCCAGGCCAATGAGCAGTTCTTC. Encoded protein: CASSEYAQANEQFF.

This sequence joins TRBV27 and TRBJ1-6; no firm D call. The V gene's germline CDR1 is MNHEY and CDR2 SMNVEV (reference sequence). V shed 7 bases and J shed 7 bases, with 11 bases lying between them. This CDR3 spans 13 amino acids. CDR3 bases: TGTGCCAGCAACAACCGGAGAAATTCACCCCTCCACTTT. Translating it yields CASNNRRNSPLHF.